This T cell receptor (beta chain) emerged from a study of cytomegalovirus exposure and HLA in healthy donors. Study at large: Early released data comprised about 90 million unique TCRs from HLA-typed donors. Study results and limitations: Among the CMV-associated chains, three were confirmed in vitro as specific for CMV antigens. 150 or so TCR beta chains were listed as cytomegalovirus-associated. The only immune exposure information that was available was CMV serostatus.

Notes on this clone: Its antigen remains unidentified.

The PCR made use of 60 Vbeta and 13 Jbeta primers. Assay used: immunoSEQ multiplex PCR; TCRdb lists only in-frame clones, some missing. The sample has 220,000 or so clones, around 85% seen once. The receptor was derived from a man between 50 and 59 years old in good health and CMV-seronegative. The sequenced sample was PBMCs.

The CDR3 loop reads CASSPAGTSRYNEQFF. The CDR3 coding sequence is TGTGCCAGCAGCCCCGCCGGGACTAGCAGGTACAATGAGCAGTTCTTC. The V and J genes are TRBV28 and TRBJ2-1, with TRBD2 identical over 9 bases. The junction had 10 bases not matched to a gene; V was cut back by 6 bases and J by 4 bases. The germline V gene has CDR1 MDHEN and CDR2 SYDVKM. The CDR3 sequence is 16 residues long.